There are many counts of the clone carrying this T cell receptor beta chain. The antigen is unknown. Aged 18 to 65, the patients had hyperthyroidism that was newly diagnosed and had lasted under 2 months. Patients were excluded because of uncontrolled infection, other autoimmune disease, pregnancy or lactation. This CDR3 comprises 15 residues. The V gene's germline CDR1 is MGHRA and CDR2 YSYEKL. Trimming took off 1 base at V and 5 bases at J, with 9 bases between the two ends. Amplified regions were TCR beta CDR3 sequences from RNA transcripts. Initially, a first-round RT-PCR of the TCR CDR3 employed the HTBI primer set. Each CDR3 protein is one row after TCRdb ran MiXCR on the multiplex PCR reads. Among around 350,000 distinct CDR3 sequences, about 20% were seen once, and the ten largest hold around 4%. The entry originates in a study of T cells in Graves' hyperthyroidism and ophthalmopathy. General study results and limits: Peripheral blood also featured most of the thyroid clonotypes expanded above 0.001.

Sequences were obtained from blood. The TCR originated in a woman under 30 with Graves' hyperthyroidism. The rearrangement links TRBV4-1 to TRBJ1-6; D remains ambiguous. Written as DNA, the CDR3 is TGCGCCAGCAGCCAAGTAGGCCTGAATAATTCACCCCTCCACTTT. Its protein product is CASSQVGLNNSPLHF.